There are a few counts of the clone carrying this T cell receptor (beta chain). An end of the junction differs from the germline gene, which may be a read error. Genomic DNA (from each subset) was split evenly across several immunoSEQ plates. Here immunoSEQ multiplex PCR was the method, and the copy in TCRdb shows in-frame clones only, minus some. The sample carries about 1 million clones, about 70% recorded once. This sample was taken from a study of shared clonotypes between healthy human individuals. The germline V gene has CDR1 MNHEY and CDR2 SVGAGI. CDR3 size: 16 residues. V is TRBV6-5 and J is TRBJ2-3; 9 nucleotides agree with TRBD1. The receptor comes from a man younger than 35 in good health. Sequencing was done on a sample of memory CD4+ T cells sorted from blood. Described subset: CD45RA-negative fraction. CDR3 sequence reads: CASSHSGTGSTDTQYF. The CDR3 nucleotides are TGTGCCAGCAGTCACTCCGGGACAGGGAGCACAGATACGCAGTATTTT.